The 26 T cell receptor beta chains reported below all come from one sample, sequenced in a study of patients and donors after allogeneic stem cell transplantation. MiXCR, applied by TCRdb to the RT-PCR reads, yields one record per CDR3 protein. Of 800,000 to 1,000,000 distinct CDR3 sequences in the sample, over 15% were seen once. Sequencing used blood, either unsorted or a sorted T cell fraction (not recorded which). The receptors were sampled from a human donor who was either an allogeneic HSCT recipient or a stem cell or donor lymphocyte infusion donor (not recorded which). It is not recorded whose cells these are; they may come from a transplant donor.

This clonotype was counted between two and nine times. The chain couples TRBV7-8 to TRBJ2-7; no clear D. Germline values: CDR1 SGHVS, CDR2 FQNEAQ. CDR3 length equals 16 residues. V gave up 5 bases and J gave up 0 bases, with 17 bases separating them. Written as DNA, the CDR3 is TGTGCCAGCAGCCAAGGCCCAGACATCCTCTCCTACGAGCAGTACTTC. This codes for CASSQGPDILSYEQYF. Full variable domain (missing parts from reference TRBV7-8 and TRBJ2-7): GAGVSQSPRYKVAKRGQDVALRCDPISGHVSLFWYQQALGQGPEFLTYFQNEAQLDKSGLPSDRFFAERPEGSVSTLKIQRTQQEDSAVYLCASSQGPDILSYEQYFGPGTRLTVT.

The V call is TRBV15, the J call TRBJ1-1; a possible D gene is TRBD1 (6 bases). Trimming shortened V by 3 bases and J by 0 bases, and 17 bases separated the two germline ends. Germline V CDR1 and CDR2: LNHNV, YYDKDF (reference sequence). CDR3 length: 17 amino acids. CDR3 bases: TGTGCCACCAGCAGGGCCAGAGGGGGGCAAATGAACACTGAAGCTTTCTTT. It is translated as CATSRARGGQMNTEAFF.

This chain uses TRBV20-1 with TRBJ2-7; no firm D call. From germline, CDR1 is DFQATT and CDR2 SNEGSKA (reference sequence). CDR3 length equals 14 residues. Trimming cost V 1 base and J 0 bases, with 10 bases left between them. CDR3 sequence (DNA): TGCAGTGCTAGAGGGCAGGATAGCTCCTACGAGCAGTACTTC. Amino acid sequence: CSARGQDSSYEQYF.

V is TRBV4-2 and J is TRBJ1-1, with a weak D call TRBD1 (6 bases). CDR1 LGHNA and CDR2 YNFKEQ come from the germline V gene. The ends were cut back, 2 bases at V and 7 bases at J, with 14 bases in the middle. This CDR3 is 14 amino acids long. CDR3 nucleotide sequence: TGTGCCAGCAGCCAAAGACAGGTCCCTATTGAAGCTTTCTTT. Its protein product is CASSQRQVPIEAFF.

The V call is TRBV7-3, the J call TRBJ2-2; D is undetermined. Trimming removed 1 base from V and 7 bases from J, with 7 bases in between. This CDR3 spans 13 amino acids. Germline CDR1 is SGHTA and CDR2 is FQGTGA. The chain's CDR3 is CASSLKWDGELFF. In nucleotides, the CDR3 is TGTGCCAGCAGCTTAAAGTGGGACGGGGAGCTGTTTTTT.

This clonotype was counted between two and nine times. The J gene is TRBJ1-1, the V gene TRBV2, with unresolved D. Germline CDR1 is SNHLY and CDR2 is FYNNEI. The CDR3 sequence is 11 residues long. V shed 1 base and J shed 11 bases, with 8 bases lying between them. Here the CDR3 reads CASSEGLGAFF. Here the CDR3 DNA reads TGTGCCAGCAGTGAAGGACTAGGGGCTTTCTTT.

The rearrangement joins TRBV5-6 to TRBJ2-7; possibly TRBD2 for D (6 bases). V was shortened by 0 bases and J by 5 bases, with 12 bases between the two germline ends. The CDR3 consists of 14 residues. Germline CDR1 is SGHDT and CDR2 is YYEEEE. The CDR3 region has the DNA TGTGCCAGCAGCTTGGTTCGGGGACTCCACGAGCAGTACTTC. This translates into CASSLVRGLHEQYF.

In this sample, this clonotype turned up a few times. This sequence may be a read error, since a much larger clone differs from it by one base. The rearrangement joins TRBV7-8 to TRBJ2-7; D gene unclear. Trimming took 5 bases from V and 4 from J, leaving 6 bases between them. From germline, CDR1 is SGHVS and CDR2 FQNEAQ. The length of the CDR3 is 11 residues. This CDR3 reads CASSIRYEQYF. The CDR3 DNA is TGTGCCAGCAGCATACGGTACGAGCAGTACTTC.

For the CDR3, the DNA is TGTGCCAGCAGCTTAGATTTCGCGGGACTAGGGGCGGAGACCCAGTACTTC. Its protein is CASSLDFAGLGAETQYF. The V call is TRBV11-2, the J call TRBJ2-5; TRBD2 matches 8 bases. V was pared by 0 bases and J by 5 bases, with 11 bases of the junction left unmatched. This CDR3 spans 17 amino acids. Germline-derived CDR1 and CDR2 are SGHAT and FQNNGV.

Notes on this clonotype: A junction boundary mismatches the germline segment, possibly from a read error. This chain links TRBV7-7 with TRBJ2-3; 7 positions agree with TRBD2. The CDR3 contains 15 residues. The germline V gene encodes CDR1 SSHAT and CDR2 FNYEAQ (reference sequence). The CDR3 reads CASSPGGRSTDTQYF. CDR3 bases: TGTGCTAGCAGCCCGGGGGGAAGAAGCACAGATACGCAGTATTTT. Drawing the rest from reference TRBV7-7 and TRBJ2-3, the complete variable domain is GAGVSQSPRYKVTKRGQDVTLRCDPISSHATLYWYQQALGQGPEFLTYFNYEAQPDKSGLPSDRFSAERPEGSISTLTIQRTEQRDSAMYRCASSPGGRSTDTQYFGPGTRLTVL.

The chain is built from TRBV28 and TRBJ1-2; no clear D gene. With 4 bases removed from V and 5 bases from J, the gap between germline ends came to 17 bases. Germline V gene lookup returns CDR1 MDHEN and CDR2 SYDVKM. This CDR3 is 15 amino acids long. As DNA, the CDR3 is TGTGCCAGCAGTTCCTTCAAGGTAGCCAATTATGGCTACACCTTC. Protein: CASSSFKVANYGYTF.

This clonotype came up a few times. The J gene is TRBJ2-5, the V gene TRBV20-1, with a tentative D call TRBD2 (5 bases). The V and J ends lost 5 bases and 0 bases respectively, with 13 bases between them. Germline values: CDR1 DFQATT, CDR2 SNEGSKA (reference sequence). The CDR3 has 14 residues. The CDR3, as DNA: TGCAGTGCTCCGAGGGCTACTAACCAAGAGACCCAGTACTTC. This encodes CSAPRATNQETQYF.

The rearrangement links TRBV10-2 to TRBJ2-7, with 8 bases matching TRBD2. J was trimmed by 4 bases and V by 3 bases; bases with no gene match: 11. The CDR3 runs 16 residues. The germline V gene has CDR1 WSHSY and CDR2 SAAADI. CDR3 in amino acids: CASSDTPGLGAYEQYF. CDR3 nucleotide sequence: TGCGCCAGCAGTGATACTCCGGGACTAGGGGCTTACGAGCAGTACTTC.

The rearrangement uses TRBV7-9 and TRBJ1-1, with unresolved D. Germline lookup yields CDR1 SEHNR and CDR2 FQNEAQ (reference sequence). The ends were cut back, 1 base at V and 3 bases at J, with 12 bases in the middle. The CDR3 spans 15 residues. In DNA, the CDR3 is TGTGCCAGCAGCTTAGTGCCGGAAACTTACACTGAAGCTTTCTTT. It codes for CASSLVPETYTEAFF.

This clonotype is a singleton in its sample. A much larger clone lies one base from this, so it may be a read error. The chain couples TRBV12-3 or TRBV12-4 to TRBJ2-1; a possible D gene is TRBD2 (6 bases). V was clipped by 5 bases and J by 4 bases, with 15 bases between them. The CDR3 runs 15 residues. The CDR3: CASSDPGTWYNEQFF. DNA of the CDR3: TGTGCCAGCAGTGACCCCGGGACTTGGTACAATGAGCAGTTCTTC.

The chain couples TRBV12-3 or TRBV12-4 to TRBJ2-3; 9 bases are shared with TRBD1. After removal of 7 bases from V and 4 bases from J, the junction contained 9 bases not matched to a gene. The CDR3 extends over 15 amino acids. In DNA form, the CDR3 reads TGTGCCAGCACCCGCGGACAGGGGAGCCCAGATACGCAGTATTTT. The encoded protein is CASTRGQGSPDTQYF.

J is TRBJ1-6 and V is TRBV7-9; the D gene is possibly TRBD1 (6 bases). V was cut by 2 bases and J by 7 bases, with 9 bases left in between. The CDR3 length is 14 residues. Looked up from germline, CDR1 is SEHNR and CDR2 is FQNEAQ (reference sequence). CDR3 protein: CASSLTGTNSPLHF. The CDR3 DNA sequence: TGTGCCAGCAGCTTAACCGGGACAAATTCACCCCTCCACTTT. Complete variable domain (other parts from reference TRBV7-9 and TRBJ1-6): DTGVSQNPRHKITKRGQNVTFRCDPISEHNRLYWYRQTLGQGPEFLTYFQNEAQLEKSRLLSDRFSAERPKGSFSTLEIQRTEQGDSAMYLCASSLTGTNSPLHFGNGTRLTVT.

A few counts support this clonotype. The chain joins TRBV20-1 to TRBJ2-3, with 8 nucleotides matching TRBD2. V was clipped by 3 bases and J by 3 bases; unmatched bases: 11. The germline CDR1 and CDR2 sequences are DFQATT and SNEGSKA (reference sequence). This CDR3 has 16 residues. CDR3 sequence reads: CSASPPSGFQTDTQYF. DNA for the CDR3: TGCAGTGCTAGTCCGCCTAGCGGGTTCCAAACAGATACGCAGTATTTT.

The rearrangement links TRBV20-1 to TRBJ2-5; D remains unclear. Trimming cost V 3 bases and J 13 bases, with 6 bases left between them. Germline CDR1 DFQATT, CDR2 SNEGSKA (reference sequence). This CDR3 is built from 8 residues. This chain's CDR3 is CSARGGYF. The CDR3, as DNA: TGCAGTGCTAGGGGCGGGTACTTC.

Only a few counts were recorded for this clonotype. The rearrangement joins TRBV7-9 to TRBJ2-2; D is unresolved. CDR1 SEHNR and CDR2 FQNEAQ come from the germline V gene (reference sequence). V lost 0 bases and J lost 2, with 13 bases in between. The CDR3 runs 17 residues. As DNA, the CDR3 is TGTGCCAGCAGCTTAGCTTTGTTGACTCCTAACACCGGGGAGCTGTTTTTT. Translation: CASSLALLTPNTGELFF.

This clonotype has more than one count but fewer than ten. The chain employs TRBV5-1 and TRBJ2-3; the D gene could be TRBD1 or TRBD2 (5 bases each). CDR3 size: 14 residues. Between the trimmed V and J ends, which lost 0 bases and 5 bases, there was a span of 10 bases. Germline V gene data show CDR1 as SGHRS and CDR2 as YFSETQ. The CDR3 loop reads CASSLAEGLDTQYF. The CDR3 DNA is TGCGCCAGCAGCTTGGCCGAGGGGTTAGATACGCAGTATTTT.

The chain employs TRBV20-1 and TRBJ2-7; D might be TRBD2 (6 bases). V lost 2 bases to trimming and J lost 9 bases, with 11 bases between them. This CDR3 is 11 amino acids long. Germline values: CDR1 DFQATT, CDR2 SNEGSKA (reference sequence). CDR3 sequence: CSARTRLGQYF. The CDR3 coding sequence is TGCAGTGCTAGAACTAGACTAGGGCAGTACTTC.

The CDR3 protein is CSVRTNRDFYTYEQYF. The CDR3 bases are TGCAGCGTAAGGACCAACAGGGACTTCTATACCTACGAGCAGTACTTC. This chain connects TRBV29-1 to TRBJ2-7, with D perhaps being TRBD1 or TRBD2 (6 bases each). This CDR3 is built from 16 residues. Germline-derived CDR1 and CDR2 are SQVTM and ANQGSEA. The V end was cut by 6 bases, the J end by 2 bases, with 23 bases between.

This clonotype appeared a few times. The rearrangement uses TRBV7-2 and TRBJ2-7; TRBD1 agrees at 9 bases. Germline V lookup: CDR1 SGHTA, CDR2 FQGNSA. This CDR3 contains 14 residues. J lost 5 bases, V lost 1 base, and 3 bases had no gene match. The CDR3 here is CASSLEQGADEQYF. CDR3 in DNA: TGTGCCAGCAGCTTAGAACAGGGGGCTGACGAGCAGTACTTC.

The chain employs TRBV3-1 and TRBJ2-1; D gene ambiguous. The CDR3 spans 11 residues. V was cut by 5 bases and J by 9 bases, with 8 bases left in between. CDR1 is LGHDT and CDR2 is YNNKEL in the germline V gene (reference sequence). CDR3 amino acids: CASSKSSEQFF. CDR3 bases: TGTGCCAGCAGCAAGAGTAGTGAGCAGTTCTTC.

This clonotype was seen a handful of times. The V and J genes are TRBV6-2 or TRBV6-3 and TRBJ1-1; the D is unclear. CDR1 is MNHEY and CDR2 is SVGEGT in the germline V gene. V was clipped by 0 bases and J by 5 bases, with 16 bases between them. CDR3 length: 16 residues. CDR3 coding DNA: TGTGCCAGCAGTTACTCCCCCGAGGCAGGAGGGACTGAAGCTTTCTTT. This gives the protein CASSYSPEAGGTEAFF.